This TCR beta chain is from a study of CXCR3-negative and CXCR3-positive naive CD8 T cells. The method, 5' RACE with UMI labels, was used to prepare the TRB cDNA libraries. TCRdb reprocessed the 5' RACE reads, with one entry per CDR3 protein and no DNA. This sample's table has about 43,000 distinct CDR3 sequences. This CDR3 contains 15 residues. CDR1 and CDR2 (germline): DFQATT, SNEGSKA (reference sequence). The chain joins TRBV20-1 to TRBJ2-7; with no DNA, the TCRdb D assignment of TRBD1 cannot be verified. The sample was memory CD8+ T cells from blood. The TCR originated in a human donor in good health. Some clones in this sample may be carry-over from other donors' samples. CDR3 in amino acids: CSARPRDGGSYEQYF.